This T cell receptor beta chain was captured in a study of blood T cell repertoires in COVID-19. Study-wide background: Both acute and convalescent COVID-19 samples were obtained from the United States, Italy and Spain. The analysed material was cDNA or gDNA that came from T cells, B-cell-depleted T cells, or PBMCs.

Authors' methods: Nucleated cell counts were estimated from reference gene primer amplification. Sequencing used immunoSEQ multiplex PCR; TCRdb keeps in-frame clones, though not all of them. V, J and clone size are taken as reported in that table, and D and trimming were inferred from the DNA itself. The sample lists roughly 220,000 clones; around 80% were seen once. The V end was cut by 5 bases, the J end by 0 bases, with 11 bases between. The germline V gene has CDR1 GTSNPN and CDR2 SVGIG (reference sequence). The CDR3 is made up of 14 amino acids. The sequenced sample was peripheral blood. The chain employs TRBV30 and TRBJ2-1; D may be TRBD2 (6 bases). The source is a woman aged 40 to 50 who had recovered from COVID-19. The CDR3 loop reads CAWYRGSSYNEQFF. CDR3 DNA: TGTGCCTGGTATCGGGGGAGCTCCTACAATGAGCAGTTCTTC.